Presented here are 6 T cell receptor beta chains from one specimen sequenced in a study of early T cells in non-severe SARS-CoV-2 infection. TCRdb used MiXCR to reprocess the 5' RACE reads, holding one entry per CDR3 protein. The sample lists about 76,000 distinct CDR3 sequences, around 11% occurring once. The sample taken for sequencing was whole blood. The receptors here all came from an adult who was a healthcare worker with PCR-confirmed SARS-CoV-2 infection or an uninfected control (not recorded which).

This clonotype was recorded at least ten times. This chain uses TRBV5-4 with TRBJ2-2, with D tentatively TRBD2 (6 bases). Germline V lookup: CDR1 SGHNT, CDR2 YYREEE (reference sequence). This CDR3 contains 15 residues. V lost 0 bases, J lost 6 bases, and 12 bases lay in between. CDR3 loop: CASSLASGEAGELFF. The CDR3 bases are TGTGCCAGCAGCTTGGCCTCGGGGGAGGCCGGGGAGCTGTTTTTT.

This rearrangement joins TRBV12-3 or TRBV12-4 to TRBJ2-3; D assignment may be TRBD1 or TRBD2 (5 bases each). V lost 4 bases and J 5 bases, leaving 16 bases between the germline ends. The CDR3 covers 15 residues. For the CDR3, the DNA is TGTGCCAGCAGTTCGGCTGAGGGGCGGGTAGATACGCAGTATTTT. It translates to CASSSAEGRVDTQYF.

This clonotype has a handful of counts. This chain's CDR3 is CSAYRGTEAFF. The CDR3 DNA is TGCAGCGCCTACAGGGGCACTGAAGCTTTCTTT. The chain is built from TRBV29-1 and TRBJ1-1; TRBD1 matches 7 bases. Germline trimming cut 7 bases from V and 4 bases from J; bases unmatched to any gene: 3. Germline assignment: CDR1 SQVTM and CDR2 ANQGSEA. The length of the CDR3 is 11 residues.

This clonotype was seen a handful of times. V and J are TRBV5-5 and TRBJ1-4; D might be TRBD1 (6 bases). Germline V gene sequence: CDR1 SGHKS, CDR2 YYEKEE (reference sequence). Trimming removed 0 bases at V and 8 bases at J, with 14 bases between. This CDR3 has 15 amino acids. The CDR3 sequence: CASSLEGGREEKLFF. The CDR3 DNA follows: TGTGCCAGCAGCTTGGAGGGGGGACGCGAGGAAAAACTGTTTTTT.

This clonotype was recorded at least ten times. CDR3 region: CASSSSSRTGNYGYTF. The CDR3 bases are TGTGCCAGCAGCTCCAGCTCCAGGACAGGGAACTATGGCTACACCTTC. The chain employs TRBV5-6 and TRBJ1-2; the match to TRBD1 covers 8 bases. CDR3 length: 16 residues. J gave up 2 bases and V 3 bases, and 9 bases lay outside the gene matches. CDR1 and CDR2 (germline): SGHDT, YYEEEE.

The chain joins TRBV7-2 to TRBJ1-5; D gene uncertain. Trimming shortened V by 3 bases and J by 6 bases, and 6 bases separated the two germline ends. This CDR3 has 12 residues. Germline V gives CDR1 SGHTA, CDR2 FQGNSA. CDR3 nucleotide sequence: TGTGCCAGCAGCTTGCCGGGTCAGCCCCAGCATTTT. Translated, it gives CASSLPGQPQHF.